The 6 T cell receptor beta chains reported below all come from one sample, sequenced in a study of blood T cells in healthy people across ages. A second PCR, run for roughly 7 to 11 cycles, used a sample-barcoded 5' primer plus a J-beta primer mix. One entry per CDR3 protein, called by TCRdb with MiXCR from the 5' RACE reads. In the table there are 650,000 to 1,000,000 distinct CDR3 sequences, 30% to 45% of which are singletons. Input material: blood. The receptors here all came from a man between 18 and 35 years old in good health.

This clonotype was picked up a small number of times. The V gene is TRBV5-5, the J gene TRBJ2-7, with 9 bases fitting TRBD1. There are 14 residues in the CDR3. V was pared by 0 bases and J by 9 bases, with 7 bases of the junction left unmatched. CDR1 and CDR2 (germline): SGHKS, YYEKEE (reference sequence). The CDR3 loop reads CASSLAQDRGRQYF. The DNA for the CDR3 is TGTGCCAGCAGCTTGGCCCAGGACAGGGGACGGCAGTACTTC.

The V gene is TRBV12-3 or TRBV12-4, the J gene TRBJ1-1; TRBD1 agrees at 8 bases. V lost 7 bases and J lost 4; bases outside the gene matches: 5. This CDR3 region has 13 residues. In DNA, the CDR3 is TGTGCCAGCACCAACAGGGGGACCACTGAAGCTTTCTTT. This gives the protein CASTNRGTTEAFF.

CDR3 in DNA: TGTGCCTGGAGTTCCACTCCGGACAGGGTGGCAGATACGCAGTATTTT. It encodes CAWSSTPDRVADTQYF. This chain links TRBV30 with TRBJ2-3; 8 bases fit TRBD1. The CDR3 spans 16 residues. Losses at the gene ends were 2 bases for V and 4 bases for J; bases not matched to a gene: 11. Germline CDR1 reads GTSNPN; CDR2 reads SVGIG (reference sequence).

The gene calls are TRBV28 and TRBJ1-5; tentatively, D is TRBD1 (6 bases). The germline V gene encodes CDR1 MDHEN and CDR2 SYDVKM. V was clipped by 6 bases and J by 0 bases, with 27 bases between them. This CDR3 contains 20 residues. CDR3 sequence: CASRPLNAKTTGLSNQPQHF. CDR3 DNA: TGTGCCAGCAGGCCATTAAATGCTAAAACGACAGGCCTTAGCAATCAGCCCCAGCATTTT.

The chain carries TRBV7-9 and TRBJ1-1, with D maybe TRBD1 (5 bases). Germline V lookup: CDR1 SEHNR, CDR2 FQNEAQ (reference sequence). The CDR3 is 17 amino acids. V lost 2 bases, J lost 4 bases, and 20 bases lay in between. The CDR3 spells CASSLTGLGEWSTEAFF. CDR3 DNA sequence: TGTGCCAGCAGCTTAACGGGATTGGGGGAGTGGTCCACTGAAGCTTTCTTT.

This rearrangement joins TRBV5-1 to TRBJ1-1; the D gene is possibly TRBD1 (5 bases). Germline lookup yields CDR1 SGHRS and CDR2 YFSETQ. Trimming left V 4 bases short and J 0 bases short, with 16 bases between. The CDR3 covers 16 residues. DNA for the CDR3: TGCGCCAGCAGCATTCAGGGAGGAAGGTTGAACACTGAAGCTTTCTTT. Its translation is CASSIQGGRLNTEAFF.